The sequence of this T cell receptor beta chain was determined in a study of T cells in Graves' hyperthyroidism and ophthalmopathy. This clonotype has ten or more counts. The TCR beta CDR3 regions underwent amplification using RNA transcripts as the source. First-round RT-PCR targeting the TCR CDR3 was performed with the HTBI primer set. TCRdb ran MiXCR on the multiplex PCR reads and lists one entry per CDR3 protein. The table has around 600,000 distinct CDR3 sequences, 15% to 17% seen once. Sequencing used blood. The TCR comes from a woman under 40 with Graves' hyperthyroidism.

The CDR3 bases are TGCAGCGTTCTCAAGCCGGGACAGGGCTGGTATGCCTACGAGCAGTACTTC. This sequence encodes CSVLKPGQGWYAYEQYF. The J gene is TRBJ2-7, the V gene TRBV29-1, with 9 bases fitting TRBD1. CDR3 length: 17 residues. In germline, CDR1 is SQVTM, CDR2 ANQGSEA. V shed 5 bases and J 2 bases; nucleotides not matched to a gene: 16.